A single sample gave rise to the 32 T cell receptor beta chains below, sequenced in a study of T cell responses to AZD1222 COVID-19 vaccine. Using immunoSEQ multiplex PCR, the repertoire was profiled, and TCRdb retains in-frame clones only, with some absent. This sample yields more than 95,000 clones, of which around 89% are seen a single time; just under 7.5% belongs to the top ten. This specimen consisted of peripheral blood, obtained on day 0 of AZD1222 vaccination. The receptors shown here come from an adult in good health.

The chain joins TRBV9 to TRBJ1-3; 7 bases are a match to TRBD1. This CDR3 is 17 amino acids long. Trimming cost V 3 bases and J 0 bases; bases outside gene matches: 9. The germline gives CDR1 SGDLS, CDR2 YYNGEE. CDR3 region: CASSAGGQMFSGNTIYF. The CDR3 nucleotides are TGTGCCAGCAGCGCCGGGGGACAGATGTTCTCTGGAAACACCATATATTTT.

The rearrangement uses TRBV6-5 and TRBJ2-7; D not certain. Germline V gene lookup returns CDR1 MNHEY and CDR2 SVGAGI. Trimming removed 7 bases from V and 3 bases from J, with 13 bases in between. The CDR3 sequence is 13 residues long. This chain's CDR3 is CASKLGRNYEQYF. The CDR3 nucleotides are TGTGCCAGCAAGTTGGGCAGGAACTACGAGCAGTACTTC.

With respect to this clone: This sample includes further DNA sequences coding for the same CDR3. This sequence joins TRBV28 and TRBJ1-2; no reliable D call. The V gene's germline CDR1 is MDHEN and CDR2 SYDVKM. This CDR3 comprises 12 residues. V lost 5 bases and J lost 2, with 6 bases in between. In DNA form, the CDR3 reads TGTGCCAGCAGTCTTCGGAACTATGGCTACACCTTC. This encodes CASSLRNYGYTF.

This clone turned up a few times. CDR3 sequence reads: CATSDQSEKLFF. The CDR3 DNA sequence: TGTGCCACCAGTGACCAATCAGAAAAACTGTTTTTT. The genes are TRBV24-1 and TRBJ1-4; no clear D gene. V was trimmed by 4 bases and J by 8 bases, leaving 7 bases between them. Germline loops: CDR1 KGHDR, CDR2 SFDVKD. The CDR3 runs to 12 residues.

The CDR3 spells CASSDRGTEAFF. CDR3 bases: TGTGCCAGCAGCGACAGGGGCACTGAAGCTTTCTTT. The chain carries TRBV5-4 and TRBJ1-1, with 8 bases lining up with TRBD1. CDR1 SGHNT and CDR2 YYREEE come from the germline V gene (reference sequence). V trimming: 4 bases; J trimming: 4 bases; junction bases outside the gene matches: 0. This CDR3 has 12 residues.

V usage is TRBV19 and J usage is TRBJ2-7; 12 positions match TRBD2. Germline V gene sequence: CDR1 LNHDA, CDR2 SQIVND (reference sequence). The length of the CDR3 is 14 residues. V dropped 5 bases and J dropped 4; count of bases not matched to a gene: 3. The CDR3 loop is CASSALAGGYEQYF. CDR3 DNA sequence: TGTGCCAGTAGTGCTCTAGCGGGAGGGTACGAGCAGTACTTC.

This chain connects TRBV28 to TRBJ1-4; D is undetermined. With 2 bases removed from V and 3 bases from J, the gap between germline ends came to 7 bases. This CDR3 is built from 14 residues. Germline CDR1 reads MDHEN; CDR2 reads SYDVKM. The CDR3 reads CASSLLMSNEKLFF. For the CDR3, the DNA is TGTGCCAGCAGTTTACTTATGTCTAATGAAAAACTGTTTTTT.

The chain links TRBV27 to TRBJ2-7, with a weak D call TRBD2 (6 bases). With 3 bases removed from V and 0 bases from J, the gap between germline ends came to 15 bases. The germline V gene has CDR1 MNHEY and CDR2 SMNVEV (reference sequence). The CDR3 is made up of 16 amino acids. CDR3 sequence reads: CASSLGGGRLSYEQYF. The CDR3 region has the DNA TGTGCCAGCAGTTTGGGTGGAGGGAGGCTCTCCTACGAGCAGTACTTC.

The rearrangement joins TRBV5-4 to TRBJ1-4; 7 nucleotides match TRBD1. J gave up 8 bases and V 5 bases, and 9 bases lay outside the gene matches. The CDR3 consists of 14 residues. The germline V gene has CDR1 SGHNT and CDR2 YYREEE (reference sequence). Here the CDR3 reads CASSPGQRGEKLFF. The CDR3 DNA follows: TGTGCCAGCAGTCCGGGACAGAGAGGAGAAAAACTGTTTTTT.

The V and J genes are TRBV12-3 or TRBV12-4 and TRBJ2-1; 10 nucleotides agree with TRBD1. The CDR3 covers 12 residues. V was clipped by 4 bases and J by 15 bases; unmatched bases: 6. CDR3 region: CASSSPGTGVFF. In DNA form, the CDR3 reads TGTGCCAGCAGTTCCCCGGGGACAGGGGTGTTCTTC.

The chain employs TRBV30 and TRBJ1-6, with D possibly TRBD1 on 5 matching bases. With 3 bases removed from V and 5 bases from J, the gap between germline ends came to 20 bases. This CDR3 spans 17 amino acids. Germline V gene data show CDR1 as GTSNPN and CDR2 as SVGIG (reference sequence). The DNA for the CDR3 is TGTGCCTGGAGGCGAAGGGTAGGCGGGACGGATAATTCACCCCTCCACTTT. Amino acid sequence: CAWRRRVGGTDNSPLHF.

The chain couples TRBV28 to TRBJ1-5, with D maybe TRBD1 (6 bases). The CDR3 runs 14 residues. Germline CDR1 is MDHEN and CDR2 is SYDVKM. The V gene lost 8 bases and the J gene lost 7 bases, with 18 bases spanning the gap. CDR3 nucleotides: TGTGCCAGCGGAGACCCAGGGGATTGGCAGCCCCAGCATTTT. Translation gives CASGDPGDWQPQHF.

The table lists this clone with many counts. The V and J genes are TRBV18 and TRBJ1-5, with a tentative D call TRBD1 (5 bases). V dropped 5 bases and J dropped 2 bases, with 10 bases sitting between them. Looked up from germline, CDR1 is KGHSH and CDR2 is LQKENI. The CDR3 is 14 residues long. This CDR3 is CASSGGGGNQPQHF. The CDR3 coding sequence is TGTGCCAGCTCAGGGGGGGGTGGCAATCAGCCCCAGCATTTT. The whole variable domain, filled in from reference TRBV18 and TRBJ1-5, reads NAGVMQNPRHLVRRRGQEARLRCSPMKGHSHVYWYRQLPEEGLKFMVYLQKENIIDESGMPKERFSAEFPKEGPSILRIQQVVRGDSAAYFCASSGGGGNQPQHFGDGTRLSIL.

The chain has TRBV5-4 and TRBJ1-4; 11 nucleotides match TRBD1. Germline CDR1 SGHNT, CDR2 YYREEE (reference sequence). CDR3 size: 15 residues. V lost 4 bases to trimming and J lost 8 bases; unmatched junction nucleotides: 7. CDR3 sequence (DNA): TGTGCCAGCAGCGTACCGGGACAGGGGGGAGAAAAACTGTTTTTT. The encoded protein is CASSVPGQGGEKLFF.

The gene calls are TRBV28 and TRBJ1-1, with TRBD1 matching 9 bases. Losses at the gene ends were 9 bases for V and 4 bases for J; bases not matched to a gene: 6. Germline CDR1 MDHEN, CDR2 SYDVKM. The CDR3 has 13 residues. This CDR3 reads CASWDRATTEAFF. The CDR3 DNA reads as TGTGCCAGTTGGGACAGGGCAACCACTGAAGCTTTCTTT.

Here the CDR3 reads CASSQDPGTGGELFF. The CDR3 nucleotides read TGCGCCAGCAGCCAAGACCCGGGGACGGGCGGGGAGCTGTTTTTT. This chain links TRBV4-3 with TRBJ2-2; D may correspond to TRBD1 or TRBD2 (5 bases each). The CDR3 totals 15 residues. V was pared by 0 bases and J by 7 bases, with 12 bases between. The germline CDR1 and CDR2 sequences are LGHNA and YSLEER.

The rearrangement uses TRBV5-1 and TRBJ2-1; 7 bases line up with TRBD2. Trimming removed 0 bases from V and 10 bases from J; junction bases left unmatched: 1. Per germline, CDR1 SGHRS and CDR2 YFSETQ. CDR3 length: 12 amino acids. Here the CDR3 reads CASSLAGGEQFF. CDR3 DNA sequence: TGCGCCAGCAGCTTGGCCGGGGGGGAGCAGTTCTTC.

This chain connects TRBV14 to TRBJ2-2; 9 nucleotides agree with TRBD1. Trimming cost V 4 bases and J 7 bases; bases outside gene matches: 4. This CDR3 spans 14 amino acids. Germline V gene lookup returns CDR1 SGHDN and CDR2 FVKESK. CDR3: CASSPTGGFGELFF. For the CDR3, the DNA is TGTGCCAGCAGCCCAACAGGGGGCTTCGGGGAGCTGTTTTTT.

The chain recombines TRBV19 with TRBJ1-5, with 7 bases identical to TRBD1. CDR3 length: 16 amino acids. Germline V gives CDR1 LNHDA, CDR2 SQIVND (reference sequence). Trimming cost V 5 bases and J 5 bases; bases outside gene matches: 12. CDR3 in amino acids: CASSPRGATGYQPQHF. The CDR3 DNA follows: TGTGCCAGTAGTCCCAGGGGGGCGACAGGGTATCAGCCCCAGCATTTT.

This chain links TRBV28 with TRBJ1-6; the D is unclear. The CDR3 totals 11 residues. Germline CDR1 and CDR2: MDHEN and SYDVKM. V was cut by 5 bases and J by 8 bases, with 4 bases left in between. CDR3 protein: CASSKDSPLHF. The DNA of the CDR3 is TGTGCCAGCAGTAAAGATTCACCCCTCCACTTT. Full variable domain (outside the CDR3, taken from reference TRBV28 and TRBJ1-6): DVKVTQSSRYLVKRTGEKVFLECVQDMDHENMFWYRQDPGLGLRLIYFSYDVKMKEKGDIPEGYSVSREKKERFSLILESASTNQTSMYLCASSKDSPLHFGNGTRLTVT.

V usage is TRBV10-3 and J usage is TRBJ2-2; no firm D call. Per the germline V gene, CDR1 is ENHRY and CDR2 is SYGVKD. With 6 bases removed from V and 0 bases from J, the gap between germline ends came to 14 bases. The CDR3 is made up of 16 amino acids. For the CDR3, the DNA is TGTGCCATCAGGGTCAATATTGATACGAACACCGGGGAGCTGTTTTTT. Amino acids: CAIRVNIDTNTGELFF.

Written as DNA, the CDR3 is TGTGCCAGCAGCTTAGCGAGGGGAAGTACGTACGAGCAGTACTTC. It codes for CASSLARGSTYEQYF. The V call is TRBV11-2, the J call TRBJ2-7; D may match TRBD1 or TRBD2 (5 bases each). The CDR3 sequence is 15 residues long. Between the trimmed V and J ends, which lost 1 base and 4 bases, there was a span of 14 bases. Germline V lookup: CDR1 SGHAT, CDR2 FQNNGV.

This sequence joins TRBV4-1 and TRBJ1-5, with 7 bases matching TRBD1. The CDR3 is 15 amino acids. Germline trimming cut 0 bases from V and 9 bases from J; bases unmatched to any gene: 8. Per the germline V gene, CDR1 is MGHRA and CDR2 is YSYEKL. The DNA for the CDR3 is TGCGCCAGCAGCCAAGATCACAGGGGACGGGGGCCCCAGCATTTT. Encoded protein: CASSQDHRGRGPQHF.

This clone was found once. The rearrangement links TRBV15 to TRBJ1-4, with D possibly matching TRBD1 (5 bases). Germline CDR1 is LNHNV and CDR2 is YYDKDF (reference sequence). The V and J ends lost 0 bases and 7 bases respectively, with 9 bases between them. The CDR3 totals 14 residues. The CDR3 protein is CATSRDWGFEKLFF. The DNA of the CDR3 is TGTGCCACCAGCAGAGATTGGGGGTTTGAAAAACTGTTTTTT.

This clone was detected only a few times. The genes are TRBV7-2 and TRBJ2-1, with 14 bases lining up with TRBD2. The CDR3 contains 16 residues. Germline V gene data show CDR1 as SGHTA and CDR2 as FQGNSA. Trimming took 1 base from V and 6 from J; bases not matched to a gene: 2. CDR3 coding DNA: TGTGCCAGCAGCTTAGAGGGGACTAGCGGGAGCAATGAGCAGTTCTTC. It encodes CASSLEGTSGSNEQFF.

The genes are TRBV5-5 and TRBJ1-2; 7 nucleotides match TRBD1. V lost 0 bases, J lost 7 bases, and 9 bases stayed unmatched. The CDR3 runs to 15 residues. Per germline, CDR1 SGHKS and CDR2 YYEKEE (reference sequence). This chain's CDR3 is CASSLAQGDLGGYTF. The CDR3 DNA follows: TGTGCCAGCAGCTTGGCCCAGGGGGATTTAGGTGGCTACACCTTC.

Note on this clone: The junction departs from the called germline gene at one end, perhaps through a read error. The chain combines TRBV6-1 with TRBJ2-1; 7 bases align to TRBD1. Looked up from germline, CDR1 is MNHNS and CDR2 is SASEGT. The CDR3 consists of 14 residues. The DNA of the CDR3 is TGTGCCAGCAGGGAAGGGACAGCATACAATGAGCAGTTCTTC. This codes for CASREGTAYNEQFF.

This sequence joins TRBV7-2 and TRBJ1-2; tentative D call: TRBD1 (5 bases). CDR3 length: 14 residues. Trimming left V 3 bases short and J 6 bases short, with 14 bases between. The germline V gene has CDR1 SGHTA and CDR2 FQGNSA. CDR3 loop: CASSLVDWGDGYTF. The CDR3, as DNA: TGTGCCAGCAGCTTGGTCGACTGGGGGGATGGCTACACCTTC.

The chain couples TRBV11-1 to TRBJ1-1; D is ambiguous. Germline-derived CDR1 and CDR2 are SGHAT and FQDESV (reference sequence). CDR3 length: 13 residues. V lost 3 bases, J lost 2 bases, and 7 bases lay in between. The CDR3 region has the DNA TGTGCCAGCAGCTTCACGGCAAACACTGAAGCTTTCTTT. This gives the protein CASSFTANTEAFF.

This rearrangement joins TRBV29-1 to TRBJ2-6; the D is unclear. Trimming removed 6 bases from V and 0 bases from J, with 9 bases in between. The CDR3 sequence is 14 residues long. Per the germline V gene, CDR1 is SQVTM and CDR2 is ANQGSEA. As DNA, the CDR3 is TGCAGCGTGGCACCGAGCTCTGGGGCCAACGTCCTGACTTTC. Residues: CSVAPSSGANVLTF.

The rearrangement links TRBV5-1 to TRBJ2-3, with unresolved D. V lost 0 bases, J lost 0 bases, and 8 bases lay in between. The CDR3 is 15 amino acids. Germline V lookup: CDR1 SGHRS, CDR2 YFSETQ. This chain's CDR3 is CASSLATVSTDTQYF. CDR3 DNA: TGCGCCAGCAGCTTGGCTACGGTTAGCACAGATACGCAGTATTTT.

The V call is TRBV29-1, the J call TRBJ2-1, with 8 nucleotides matching TRBD1. The germline CDR1 and CDR2 sequences are SQVTM and ANQGSEA. The CDR3 length is 13 residues. The ends lost 3 bases at V and 4 bases at J; junction bases unmatched: 2. The CDR3 is CSVDGQGYNEQFF. CDR3 in DNA: TGCAGCGTTGATGGACAGGGATACAATGAGCAGTTCTTC.